Each of the 17 T cell receptor beta chains below was sequenced from the same sample in a study of T cells in Graves' hyperthyroidism and ophthalmopathy. The investigators amplified TCR beta CDR3 regions from RNA transcripts. The HTBI set primed first-round TCR CDR3 RT-PCR. TCRdb re-derived calls from the multiplex PCR reads in MiXCR, one entry per CDR3 protein. The data hold over 500,000 distinct CDR3 sequences, with around 15% observed a single time. The sequenced material came from blood. All receptors come from a woman between 40 and 55 years old with Graves' hyperthyroidism.

This clonotype was detected many times. V usage is TRBV2 and J usage is TRBJ2-7; D not certain. The CDR3 totals 11 residues. Germline CDR1 SNHLY, CDR2 FYNNEI. V was pared by 2 bases and J by 4 bases, with 3 bases between. CDR3 sequence reads: CASSELYEQYF. CDR3 DNA: TGTGCCAGCAGTGAACTATACGAGCAGTACTTC.

The rearrangement joins TRBV27 to TRBJ2-7; the D gene is possibly TRBD2 (7 bases). Per the germline V gene, CDR1 is MNHEY and CDR2 is SMNVEV (reference sequence). This CDR3 is 16 amino acids long. Between the trimmed V and J ends, which lost 5 bases and 4 bases, there was a span of 21 bases. The CDR3: CASSPRGASGQYEQYF. CDR3 nucleotide sequence: TGTGCCAGCAGTCCGCGCGGGGCTAGCGGACAGTACGAGCAGTACTTC.

This clonotype was detected many times. V usage is TRBV29-1 and J usage is TRBJ2-1; no reliable D call. CDR1 SQVTM and CDR2 ANQGSEA come from the germline V gene. With 2 bases removed from V and 6 bases from J, the gap between germline ends came to 8 bases. This CDR3 is 12 amino acids long. CDR3 nucleotides: TGCAGCGTTGAAAGGGCTAGCAATGAGCAGTTCTTC. Its translation: CSVERASNEQFF.

The chain recombines TRBV19 with TRBJ1-2, with 7 nucleotides matching TRBD1. This CDR3 is 14 amino acids long. Germline CDR1 LNHDA, CDR2 SQIVND (reference sequence). With V trimmed by 5 bases and J by 6 bases, 9 bases remained unmatched. CDR3 DNA: TGTGCCAGTAGTCTCCGGACAGGATCGGATGGCTACACCTTC. This translates into CASSLRTGSDGYTF.

This clonotype was seen at least ten times. The gene calls are TRBV6-1 and TRBJ2-3; D unclear. Trimming left V 2 bases short and J 2 bases short, with 8 bases between. CDR1 is MNHNS, CDR2 SASEGT, per germline. This CDR3 has 14 amino acids. The chain's CDR3 is CASSERFFTDTQYF. In DNA form, the CDR3 reads TGTGCCAGCAGTGAAAGGTTTTTCACAGATACGCAGTATTTT.

The chain is built from TRBV28 and TRBJ2-3; perhaps TRBD2 as D (5 bases). Germline V lookup: CDR1 MDHEN, CDR2 SYDVKM. The CDR3 is made up of 18 amino acids. Trimming left V 1 base short and J 2 bases short, with 19 bases between. The CDR3 loop reads CASSLYPGGEGPTDTQYF. The CDR3 coding sequence is TGTGCCAGCAGTTTATATCCGGGCGGAGAGGGTCCCACAGATACGCAGTATTTT.

This clonotype occurred many times. The chain has TRBV28 and TRBJ2-1; 14 bases align to TRBD2. V was pared by 7 bases and J by 8 bases, with 7 bases of the junction left unmatched. Germline CDR1 MDHEN, CDR2 SYDVKM. This CDR3 spans 15 amino acids. This CDR3 reads CASNLGLAGVHEQFF. The CDR3 DNA sequence: TGTGCCAGCAATCTGGGACTAGCGGGAGTCCATGAGCAGTTCTTC.

This clonotype has ten or more counts. CDR3 amino acids: CSARLSSKQYQETQYF. The CDR3 nucleotides are TGCAGTGCTCGCCTATCTAGCAAACAGTACCAAGAGACCCAGTACTTC. J is TRBJ2-5 and V is TRBV20-1; tentatively, D is TRBD2 (5 bases). Germline loops: CDR1 DFQATT, CDR2 SNEGSKA (reference sequence). CDR3 length equals 16 residues. Trimming removed 5 bases at V and 0 bases at J, with 19 bases between.

This clonotype came up many times. One junction end does not reproduce the germline sequence, and a read error may be involved. The genes are TRBV7-2 and TRBJ2-5; 12 nucleotides match TRBD2. The CDR3 is 14 residues long. CDR1 is SGHTA and CDR2 is FQGNSA in the germline V gene. The DNA for the CDR3 is TGTGCCAGCACTGGACTAGCGGGGCAAGAGACCCAGTGCTTC. It codes for CASTGLAGQETQCF. Filled out from reference TRBV7-2 and TRBJ2-5, the complete variable domain reads GAGVSQSPSNKVTEKGKDVELRCDPISGHTALYWYRQSLGQGLEFLIYFQGNSAPDKSGLPSDRFSAERTGGSVSTLTIQRTQQEDSAVYLCASTGLAGQETQCFGPGTRLLVL.

This clonotype has just a few counts. The chain employs TRBV11-3 and TRBJ2-1; the match to TRBD2 covers 10 bases. With 5 bases clipped from V and 10 bases from J, the junction kept 17 bases outside the gene matches. The CDR3 spans 17 residues. The germline CDR1 and CDR2 sequences are SGHNT and YENEEA. Here the CDR3 reads CASSPESLAGAKVEQFF. The DNA of the CDR3 is TGTGCCAGCAGCCCGGAAAGTCTAGCGGGGGCAAAGGTGGAGCAGTTCTTC.

V is TRBV7-9 and J is TRBJ1-2; no reliable D call. Germline V gene lookup returns CDR1 SEHNR and CDR2 FQNEAQ (reference sequence). Trimming pared 4 bases from V and 12 bases from J, leaving 12 bases between. The CDR3 covers 11 residues. CDR3: CASSSNQDHTF. The CDR3 DNA is TGTGCCAGCAGCTCAAACCAGGACCACACCTTC.

The V gene is TRBV7-9, the J gene TRBJ2-1; 9 bases match TRBD1. From germline, CDR1 is SEHNR and CDR2 FQNEAQ (reference sequence). The CDR3 is 15 amino acids. The ends lost 7 bases at V and 2 bases at J; junction bases unmatched: 6. The CDR3 loop reads CASNRQGDPYNEQFF. In DNA form, the CDR3 reads TGTGCCAGCAATCGACAGGGGGACCCCTACAATGAGCAGTTCTTC.

This clonotype was detected many times. This chain uses TRBV11-2 with TRBJ1-2; D possibly corresponds to TRBD1 (5 bases). Trimming cost V 5 bases and J 0 bases, with 10 bases left between them. CDR1 and CDR2 from the germline V gene are SGHAT and FQNNGV. This CDR3 has 14 residues. CDR3 in amino acids: CASSLGHSNYGYTF. DNA of the CDR3: TGTGCCAGCAGCCTAGGACACTCTAACTATGGCTACACCTTC.

The rearrangement joins TRBV9 to TRBJ2-5, with TRBD1 matching 8 bases. CDR3 length: 15 residues. Germline V CDR1 and CDR2: SGDLS, YYNGEE. J gave up 5 bases and V 2 bases, and 8 bases lay outside the gene matches. Here the CDR3 DNA reads TGTGCCAGCAGCGTTACAGGACAGGGCGGTGAGACCCAGTACTTC. Amino acids: CASSVTGQGGETQYF. Supplemented by reference TRBV9 and TRBJ2-5, the full variable domain reads DSGVTQTPKHLITATGQRVTLRCSPRSGDLSVYWYQQSLDQGLQFLIQYYNGEERAKGNILERFSAQQFPDLHSELNLSSLELGDSALYFCASSVTGQGGETQYFGPGTRLLVL.

Many counts were recorded for this clonotype. The chain links TRBV12-3 or TRBV12-4 to TRBJ1-1; D not certain. Trimming pared 1 base from V and 1 base from J, leaving 7 bases between. The CDR3 is 14 residues long. CDR3 sequence reads: CASSLGETNTEAFF. The CDR3 nucleotides read TGTGCCAGCAGTTTAGGTGAAACGAACACTGAAGCTTTCTTT.

The table lists this clonotype with many counts. V usage is TRBV5-1 and J usage is TRBJ2-1, with 13 bases identical to TRBD2. J gave up 7 bases and V 0 bases, and 7 bases lay outside the gene matches. Germline V CDR1 and CDR2: SGHRS, YFSETQ. The CDR3 runs 17 residues. Here the CDR3 DNA reads TGCGCCAGCAGCTTGGACCCACTAGCGGGAGGGCGTAATGAGCAGTTCTTC. Protein product: CASSLDPLAGGRNEQFF.

J is TRBJ2-7 and V is TRBV28; D perhaps matches TRBD2 (5 bases). Germline CDR1 reads MDHEN; CDR2 reads SYDVKM. Trimming removed 4 bases at V and 3 bases at J, with 16 bases between. The CDR3 sequence is 15 residues long. CDR3 loop: CASSSIALLDYEQYF. The CDR3 nucleotides read TGTGCCAGCAGTTCTATAGCGCTTTTGGACTACGAGCAGTACTTC.